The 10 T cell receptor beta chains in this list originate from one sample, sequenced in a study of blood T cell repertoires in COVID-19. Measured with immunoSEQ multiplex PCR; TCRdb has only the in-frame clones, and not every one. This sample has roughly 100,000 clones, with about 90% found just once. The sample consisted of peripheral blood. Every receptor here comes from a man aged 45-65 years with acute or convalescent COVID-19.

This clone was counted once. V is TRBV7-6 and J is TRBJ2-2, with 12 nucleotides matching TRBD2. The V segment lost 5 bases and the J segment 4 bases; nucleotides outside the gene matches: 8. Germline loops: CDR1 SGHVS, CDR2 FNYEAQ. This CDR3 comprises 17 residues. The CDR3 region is CASSGDGTSGPTGELFF. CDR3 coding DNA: TGTGCCAGCAGCGGGGACGGGACTAGCGGGCCCACCGGGGAGCTGTTTTTT. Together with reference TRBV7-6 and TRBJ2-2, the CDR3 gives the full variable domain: GAGVSQSPRYKVTKRGQDVALRCDPISGHVSLYWYRQALGQGPEFLTYFNYEAQQDKSGLPNDRFSAERPEGSISTLTIQRTEQRDSAMYRCASSGDGTSGPTGELFFGEGSRLTVL.

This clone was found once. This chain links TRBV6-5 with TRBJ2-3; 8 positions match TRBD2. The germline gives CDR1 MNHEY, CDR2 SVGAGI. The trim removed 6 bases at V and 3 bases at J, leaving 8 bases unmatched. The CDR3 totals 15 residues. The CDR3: CASRPGTSRTDTQYF. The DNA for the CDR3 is TGTGCCAGCAGGCCCGGGACTAGTAGGACAGATACGCAGTATTTT.

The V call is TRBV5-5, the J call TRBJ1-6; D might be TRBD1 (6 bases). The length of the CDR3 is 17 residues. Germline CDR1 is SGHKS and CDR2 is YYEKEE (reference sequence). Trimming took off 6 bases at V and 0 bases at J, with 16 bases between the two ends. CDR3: CASNSVRTDSYNSPLHF. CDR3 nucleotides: TGTGCCAGCAACTCGGTCAGGACAGACTCCTATAATTCACCCCTCCACTTT.

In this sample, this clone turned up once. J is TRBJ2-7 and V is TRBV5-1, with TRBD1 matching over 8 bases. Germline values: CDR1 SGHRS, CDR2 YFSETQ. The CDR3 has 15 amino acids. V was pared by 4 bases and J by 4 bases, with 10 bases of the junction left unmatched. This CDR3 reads CASSTQPGQDYEQYF. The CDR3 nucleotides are TGCGCCAGCAGCACCCAACCGGGACAGGATTACGAGCAGTACTTC.

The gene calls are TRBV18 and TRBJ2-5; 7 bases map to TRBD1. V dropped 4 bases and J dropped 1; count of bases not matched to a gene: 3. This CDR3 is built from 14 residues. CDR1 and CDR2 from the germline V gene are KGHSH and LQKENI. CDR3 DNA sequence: TGTGCCAGCTCACGACGGGACAGCCAAGAGACCCAGTACTTC. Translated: CASSRRDSQETQYF.

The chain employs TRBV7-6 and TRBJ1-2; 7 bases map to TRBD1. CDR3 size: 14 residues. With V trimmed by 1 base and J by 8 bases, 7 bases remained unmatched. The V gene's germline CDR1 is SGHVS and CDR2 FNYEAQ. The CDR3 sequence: CASSLVRQGDGYTF. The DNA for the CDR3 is TGTGCCAGCAGCTTAGTCAGACAGGGTGACGGCTACACCTTC. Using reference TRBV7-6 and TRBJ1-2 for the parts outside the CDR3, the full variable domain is GAGVSQSPRYKVTKRGQDVALRCDPISGHVSLYWYRQALGQGPEFLTYFNYEAQQDKSGLPNDRFSAERPEGSISTLTIQRTEQRDSAMYRCASSLVRQGDGYTFGSGTRLTVV.

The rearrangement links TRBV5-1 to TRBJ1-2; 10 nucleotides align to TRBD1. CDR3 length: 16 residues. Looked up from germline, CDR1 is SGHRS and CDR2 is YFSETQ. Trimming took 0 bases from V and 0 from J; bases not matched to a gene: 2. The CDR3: CASSLEGTGANYGYTF. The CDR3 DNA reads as TGCGCCAGCAGCTTGGAAGGGACAGGGGCTAACTATGGCTACACCTTC.

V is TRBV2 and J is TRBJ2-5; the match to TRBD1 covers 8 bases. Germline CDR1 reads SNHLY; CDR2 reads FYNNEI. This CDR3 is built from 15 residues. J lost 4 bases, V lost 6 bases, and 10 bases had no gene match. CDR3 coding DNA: TGTGCCAGCAGGGAGAACAGGGGGTTCAGAGAGACCCAGTACTTC. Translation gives CASRENRGFRETQYF. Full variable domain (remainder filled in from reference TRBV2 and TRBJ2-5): EPEVTQTPSHQVTQMGQEVILRCVPISNHLYFYWYRQILGQKVEFLVSFYNNEISEKSEIFDDQFSVERPDGSNFTLKIRSTKLEDSAMYFCASRENRGFRETQYFGPGTRLLVL.

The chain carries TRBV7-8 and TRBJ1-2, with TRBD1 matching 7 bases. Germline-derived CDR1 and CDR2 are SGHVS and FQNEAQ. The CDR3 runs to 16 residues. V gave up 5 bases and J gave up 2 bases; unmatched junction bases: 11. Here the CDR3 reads CASSSRTGSINYGYTF. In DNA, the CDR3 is TGTGCCAGCAGCAGTCGGACAGGCTCGATAAACTATGGCTACACCTTC.

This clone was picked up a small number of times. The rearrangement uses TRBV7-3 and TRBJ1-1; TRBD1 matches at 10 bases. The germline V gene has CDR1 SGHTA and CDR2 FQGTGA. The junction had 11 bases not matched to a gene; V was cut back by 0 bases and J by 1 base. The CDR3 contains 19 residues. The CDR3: CASSLTGVRDRGENTEAFF. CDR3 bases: TGTGCCAGCAGCTTAACGGGAGTAAGGGACAGGGGTGAGAACACTGAAGCTTTCTTT.